The entry below describes one TCR beta chain. One entry per CDR3 protein results from TCRdb running MiXCR on the 5' RACE reads. Counted here are 75,000 or so distinct CDR3 sequences, approximately 12% occurring once; the ten biggest clones make up roughly 6.1%. The sample originates from a study of early T cells in non-severe SARS-CoV-2 infection. The TCR comes from an adult who was a healthcare worker with PCR-confirmed SARS-CoV-2 infection or an uninfected control (not recorded which). Sequencing input: whole blood.

The CDR3 DNA reads as TGTGCCAGCAGCTTAGGGTCAGGGCGGAACACTGAAGCTTTCTTT. Protein sequence: CASSLGSGRNTEAFF. The V call is TRBV7-6, the J call TRBJ1-1; tentative D call: TRBD1 (5 bases). V lost 1 base to trimming and J lost 1 base, with 10 bases between them. CDR3 length: 15 amino acids. Per the germline V gene, CDR1 is SGHVS and CDR2 is FNYEAQ.